Following are 14 T cell receptor beta chains from one sample sequenced in a study of OX40 agonist ivuxolimab in advanced cancers. Sequencing was performed with immunoSEQ multiplex PCR; in TCRdb, only in-frame clones are kept and a portion is missing. The data contain fewer than 45,000 clones, 65% to 85% of them singletons. Sequenced here: CD4+ or CD8+ T cells sorted from blood, sampled in a trial of the OX40 agonist ivuxolimab. The receptors stem from an adult with an advanced solid tumor such as melanoma, head and neck, liver or kidney cancer.

The chain recombines TRBV6-1 with TRBJ1-5; no clear D. Trimming cost V 7 bases and J 0 bases, with 10 bases left between them. Germline V gene lookup returns CDR1 MNHNS and CDR2 SASEGT. CDR3 length equals 14 residues. CDR3 sequence: CASTGTDSNQPQHF. CDR3 nucleotide sequence: TGTGCCAGCACTGGAACAGATAGCAATCAGCCCCAGCATTTT.

V usage is TRBV2 and J usage is TRBJ2-7; D may be TRBD1 (5 bases). The germline gives CDR1 SNHLY, CDR2 FYNNEI. Trimming shortened V by 5 bases and J by 0 bases, and 11 bases separated the two germline ends. The CDR3 is 14 amino acids. This CDR3 is CASSFQGRSYEQYF. The CDR3 DNA follows: TGTGCCAGCAGTTTCCAGGGCCGCTCCTACGAGCAGTACTTC.

The rearrangement uses TRBV5-6 and TRBJ1-5; D is perhaps TRBD1 (6 bases). Trimming removed 4 bases at V and 2 bases at J, with 13 bases between. The CDR3 extends over 15 amino acids. Germline V CDR1 and CDR2: SGHDT, YYEEEE. This CDR3 is CASSRGGNGNQPQHF. The CDR3 bases are TGTGCCAGCAGCAGGGGGGGGAATGGCAATCAGCCCCAGCATTTT.

The chain joins TRBV9 to TRBJ2-3, with D perhaps TRBD2 (6 bases). This CDR3 has 14 residues. Per the germline V gene, CDR1 is SGDLS and CDR2 is YYNGEE. V was pared by 1 base and J by 4 bases, with 10 bases between. The CDR3 bases are TGTGCCAGCAGCGTATCTAGCGTTTCAGATACGCAGTATTTT. The encoded protein is CASSVSSVSDTQYF.

This chain joins TRBV9 and TRBJ2-1; D is ambiguous. CDR1 and CDR2 (germline): SGDLS, YYNGEE. The CDR3 is 15 residues long. Deletions cut 0 bases from V and 2 bases from J, with 9 bases between. The DNA of the CDR3 is TGTGCCAGCAGCGTAGGGCCTGATACCTACAATGAGCAGTTCTTC. Translated: CASSVGPDTYNEQFF.

This clone was recorded only once. V and J are TRBV19 and TRBJ2-1; D remains unclear. This CDR3 is 13 amino acids long. V gave up 5 bases and J gave up 4 bases, with 9 bases separating them. Per the germline V gene, CDR1 is LNHDA and CDR2 is SQIVND (reference sequence). The CDR3 spells CASSRFQYNEQFF. Here the CDR3 DNA reads TGTGCCAGTAGTCGATTCCAGTACAATGAGCAGTTCTTC.

The chain joins TRBV5-1 to TRBJ2-1; D may match TRBD1 or TRBD2 (5 bases each). Trimming removed 0 bases from V and 7 bases from J, with 17 bases in between. Germline CDR1 reads SGHRS; CDR2 reads YFSETQ. This CDR3 contains 16 residues. The CDR3 region is CASSLAGAVSGNEQFF. The DNA of the CDR3 is TGCGCCAGCAGCTTGGCCGGGGCAGTCAGTGGTAATGAGCAGTTCTTC. The full variable domain, in which reference TRBV5-1 and TRBJ2-1 provide the parts outside the CDR3, is KAGVTQTPRYLIKTRGQQVTLSCSPISGHRSVSWYQQTPGQGLQFLFEYFSETQRNKGNFPGRFSGRQFSNSRSEMNVSTLELGDSALYLCASSLAGAVSGNEQFFGPGTRLTVL.

This clone has a single count. The genes are TRBV5-4 and TRBJ2-5; D perhaps matches TRBD2 (5 bases). The CDR3 runs 14 residues. Trimming stripped 0 bases from V and 3 bases from J, with 9 bases between. Germline V lookup: CDR1 SGHNT, CDR2 YYREEE (reference sequence). The CDR3 sequence is CASSLAGSEETQYF. The CDR3 coding sequence is TGTGCCAGCAGCTTGGCCGGTAGCGAAGAGACCCAGTACTTC.

This clone was observed a handful of times. This chain connects TRBV7-6 to TRBJ1-4, with 7 nucleotides matching TRBD1. The CDR3 spans 14 residues. V lost 5 bases to trimming and J lost 8 bases; unmatched junction nucleotides: 8. Per germline, CDR1 SGHVS and CDR2 FNYEAQ. The CDR3 DNA sequence: TGTGCCAGCAGCCGACAGGGAGGGGAGGAAAAACTGTTTTTT. Its protein is CASSRQGGEEKLFF.

The rearrangement links TRBV5-1 to TRBJ2-7; the match to TRBD1 covers 10 bases. Trimming cost V 4 bases and J 0 bases; bases outside gene matches: 4. Germline values: CDR1 SGHRS, CDR2 YFSETQ. The CDR3 runs to 15 residues. CDR3 bases: TGCGCCAGCAGCCGGACAGGGGGAGACTCCTACGAGCAGTACTTC. Its translation: CASSRTGGDSYEQYF.

The chain employs TRBV6-5 and TRBJ2-1; perhaps TRBD1 as D (6 bases). Germline V gene lookup returns CDR1 MNHEY and CDR2 SVGAGI. The CDR3 is made up of 16 amino acids. Trimming removed 4 bases from V and 8 bases from J, with 21 bases in between. The CDR3 loop is CASSSRDRQIQDEQFF. In DNA form, the CDR3 reads TGTGCCAGCAGTTCCCGAGACAGGCAAATTCAGGATGAGCAGTTCTTC.

The chain combines TRBV6-1 with TRBJ1-3; TRBD1 matches 11 bases. Germline trimming cut 1 base from V and 4 bases from J; bases unmatched to any gene: 9. This CDR3 region has 18 residues. Germline V CDR1 and CDR2: MNHNS, SASEGT. The CDR3 bases are TGTGCCAGCAGTGAAGAACGGACAGGGGGCGCACCCGGAAACACCATATATTTT. This sequence encodes CASSEERTGGAPGNTIYF.

The rearrangement uses TRBV11-2 and TRBJ2-2, with a weak D call TRBD1 (7 bases). Germline CDR1 SGHAT, CDR2 FQNNGV. Trimming cost V 5 bases and J 6 bases, with 19 bases left between them. The length of the CDR3 is 16 residues. The CDR3 DNA is TGTGCCAGCAGCGCGGGACAGCCCGCGATTCCCGGGGAGCTGTTTTTT. Translated, it gives CASSAGQPAIPGELFF.

The chain links TRBV15 to TRBJ2-6, with unresolved D. The V and J ends lost 0 bases and 0 bases respectively, with 3 bases between them. In germline, CDR1 is LNHNV, CDR2 YYDKDF (reference sequence). The CDR3 contains 15 residues. The CDR3 bases are TGTGCCACCAGCAGAGATGCCTCTGGGGCCAACGTCCTGACTTTC. The encoded protein is CATSRDASGANVLTF. Complete variable domain (other parts from reference TRBV15 and TRBJ2-6): DAMVIQNPRYQVTQFGKPVTLSCSQTLNHNVMYWYQQKSSQAPKLLFHYYDKDFNNEADTPDNFQSRRPNTSFCFLDIRSPGLGDTAMYLCATSRDASGANVLTFGAGSRLTVL.